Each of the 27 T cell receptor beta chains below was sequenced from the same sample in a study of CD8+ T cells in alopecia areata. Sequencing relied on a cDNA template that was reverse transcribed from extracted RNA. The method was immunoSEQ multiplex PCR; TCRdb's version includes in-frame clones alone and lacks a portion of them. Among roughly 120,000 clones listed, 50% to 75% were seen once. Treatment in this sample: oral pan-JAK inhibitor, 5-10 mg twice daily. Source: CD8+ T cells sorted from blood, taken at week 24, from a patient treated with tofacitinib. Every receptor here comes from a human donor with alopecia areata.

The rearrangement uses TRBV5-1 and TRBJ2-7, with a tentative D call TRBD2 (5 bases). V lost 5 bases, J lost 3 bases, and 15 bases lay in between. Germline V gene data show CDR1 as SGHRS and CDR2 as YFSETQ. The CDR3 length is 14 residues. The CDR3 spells CASRDPSTSYEQYF. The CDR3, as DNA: TGCGCCAGCAGGGACCCGAGTACTAGCTACGAGCAGTACTTC. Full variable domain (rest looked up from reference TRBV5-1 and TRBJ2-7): KAGVTQTPRYLIKTRGQQVTLSCSPISGHRSVSWYQQTPGQGLQFLFEYFSETQRNKGNFPGRFSGRQFSNSRSEMNVSTLELGDSALYLCASRDPSTSYEQYFGPGTRLTVT.

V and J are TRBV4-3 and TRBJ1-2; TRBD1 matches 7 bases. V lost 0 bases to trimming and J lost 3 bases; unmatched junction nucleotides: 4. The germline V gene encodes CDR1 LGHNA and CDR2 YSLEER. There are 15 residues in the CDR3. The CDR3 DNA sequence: TGCGCCAGCAGCCAAGATGAGGGACAGTACTATGGCTACACCTTC. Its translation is CASSQDEGQYYGYTF.

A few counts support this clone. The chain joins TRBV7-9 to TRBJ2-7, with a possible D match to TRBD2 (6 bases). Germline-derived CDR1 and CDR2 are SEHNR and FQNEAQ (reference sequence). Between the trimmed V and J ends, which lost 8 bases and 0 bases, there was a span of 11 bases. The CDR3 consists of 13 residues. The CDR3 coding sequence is TGTGCCAGCGGGACTCCCGCCTCCTACGAGCAGTACTTC. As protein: CASGTPASYEQYF. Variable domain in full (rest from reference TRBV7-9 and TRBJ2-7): DTGVSQNPRHKITKRGQNVTFRCDPISEHNRLYWYRQTLGQGPEFLTYFQNEAQLEKSRLLSDRFSAERPKGSFSTLEIQRTEQGDSAMYLCASGTPASYEQYFGPGTRLTVT.

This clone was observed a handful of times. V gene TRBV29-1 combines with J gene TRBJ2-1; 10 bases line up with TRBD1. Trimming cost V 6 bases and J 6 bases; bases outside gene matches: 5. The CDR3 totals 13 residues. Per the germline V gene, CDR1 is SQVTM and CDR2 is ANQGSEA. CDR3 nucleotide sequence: TGCAGCGTGGACAGGGGGGAGGGCAATGAGCAGTTCTTC. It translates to CSVDRGEGNEQFF.

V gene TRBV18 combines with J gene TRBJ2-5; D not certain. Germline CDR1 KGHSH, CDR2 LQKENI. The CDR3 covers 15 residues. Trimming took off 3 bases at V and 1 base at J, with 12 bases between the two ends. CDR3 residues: CASSPSEDIQETQYF. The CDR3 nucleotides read TGTGCCAGCTCACCGTCAGAGGATATCCAAGAGACCCAGTACTTC.

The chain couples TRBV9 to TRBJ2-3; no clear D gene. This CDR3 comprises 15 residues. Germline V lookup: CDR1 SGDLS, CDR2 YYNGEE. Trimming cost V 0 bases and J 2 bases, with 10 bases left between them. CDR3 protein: CASSVEDWLTDTQYF. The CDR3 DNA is TGTGCCAGCAGCGTAGAAGACTGGCTCACAGATACGCAGTATTTT.

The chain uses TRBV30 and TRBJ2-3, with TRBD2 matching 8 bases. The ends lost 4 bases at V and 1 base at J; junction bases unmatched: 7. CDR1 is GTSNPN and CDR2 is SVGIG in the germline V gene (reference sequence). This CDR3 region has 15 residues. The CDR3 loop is CAWTSGGWGTDTQYF. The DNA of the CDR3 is TGTGCCTGGACCTCGGGGGGGTGGGGCACAGATACGCAGTATTTT.

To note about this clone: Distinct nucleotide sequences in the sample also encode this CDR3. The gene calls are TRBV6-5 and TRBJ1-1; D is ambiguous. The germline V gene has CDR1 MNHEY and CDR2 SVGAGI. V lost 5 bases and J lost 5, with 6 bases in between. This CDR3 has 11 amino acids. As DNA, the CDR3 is TGTGCCAGCAGTCCTGGGACTGAAGCTTTCTTT. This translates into CASSPGTEAFF.

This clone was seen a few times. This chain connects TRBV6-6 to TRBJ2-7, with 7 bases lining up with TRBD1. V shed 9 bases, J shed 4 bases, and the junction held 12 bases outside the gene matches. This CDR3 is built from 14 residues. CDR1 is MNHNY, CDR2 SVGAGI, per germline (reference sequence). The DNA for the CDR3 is TGTGCCAGTCGCGTCCGGGACAGATTTTACGAGCAGTACTTC. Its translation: CASRVRDRFYEQYF.

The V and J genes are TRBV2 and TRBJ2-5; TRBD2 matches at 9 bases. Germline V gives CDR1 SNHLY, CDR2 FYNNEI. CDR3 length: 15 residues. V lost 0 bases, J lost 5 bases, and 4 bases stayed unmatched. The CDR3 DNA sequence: TGTGCCAGCAGTGAAGCCAGCCTAGCGGGGGAGACCCAGTACTTC. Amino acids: CASSEASLAGETQYF.

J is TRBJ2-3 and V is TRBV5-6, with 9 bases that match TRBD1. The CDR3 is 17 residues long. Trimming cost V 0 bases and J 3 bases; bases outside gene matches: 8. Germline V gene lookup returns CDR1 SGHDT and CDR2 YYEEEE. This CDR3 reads CASSLVFWTGVTDTQYF. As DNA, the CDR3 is TGTGCCAGCAGCTTGGTTTTTTGGACAGGGGTTACAGATACGCAGTATTTT.

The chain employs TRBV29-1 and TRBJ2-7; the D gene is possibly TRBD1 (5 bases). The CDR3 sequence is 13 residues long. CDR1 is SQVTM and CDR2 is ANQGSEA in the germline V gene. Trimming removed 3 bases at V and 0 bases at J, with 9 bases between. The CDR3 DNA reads TGCAGCGTTGAGGAACAGGACTCCTACGAGCAGTACTTC. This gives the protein CSVEEQDSYEQYF.

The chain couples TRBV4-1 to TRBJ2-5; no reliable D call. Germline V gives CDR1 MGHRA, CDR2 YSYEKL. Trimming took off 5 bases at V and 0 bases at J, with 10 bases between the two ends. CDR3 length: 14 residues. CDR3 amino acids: CASSYDGYQETQYF. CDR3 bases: TGCGCCAGCAGCTACGACGGATACCAAGAGACCCAGTACTTC.

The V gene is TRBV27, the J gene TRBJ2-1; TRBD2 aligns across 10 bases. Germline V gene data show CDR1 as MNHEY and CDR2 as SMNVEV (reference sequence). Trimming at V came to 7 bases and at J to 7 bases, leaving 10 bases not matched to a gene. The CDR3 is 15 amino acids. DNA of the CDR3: TGTGCCAGCACCATTCCTCGACTAGCGGGTAATGAGCAGTTCTTC. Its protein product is CASTIPRLAGNEQFF.

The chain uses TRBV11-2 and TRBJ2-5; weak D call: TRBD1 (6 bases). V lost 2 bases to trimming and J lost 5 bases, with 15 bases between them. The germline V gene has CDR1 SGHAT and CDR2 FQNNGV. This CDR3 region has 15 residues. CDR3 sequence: CASSLPWGPEETQYF. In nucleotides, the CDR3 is TGTGCCAGCAGCTTACCATGGGGGCCCGAGGAGACCCAGTACTTC.

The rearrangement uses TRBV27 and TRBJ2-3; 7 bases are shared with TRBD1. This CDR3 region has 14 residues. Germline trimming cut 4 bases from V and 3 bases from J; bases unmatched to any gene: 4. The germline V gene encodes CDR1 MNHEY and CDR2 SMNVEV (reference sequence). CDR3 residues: CASSSRGYTDTQYF. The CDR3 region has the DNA TGTGCCAGCAGTTCCAGGGGGTATACAGATACGCAGTATTTT.

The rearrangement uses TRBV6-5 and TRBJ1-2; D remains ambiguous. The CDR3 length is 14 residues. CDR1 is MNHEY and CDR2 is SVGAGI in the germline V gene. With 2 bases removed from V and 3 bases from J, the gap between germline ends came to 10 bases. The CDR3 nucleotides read TGTGCCAGCAGTTACGCGGGGTTAGACTATGGCTACACCTTC. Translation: CASSYAGLDYGYTF.

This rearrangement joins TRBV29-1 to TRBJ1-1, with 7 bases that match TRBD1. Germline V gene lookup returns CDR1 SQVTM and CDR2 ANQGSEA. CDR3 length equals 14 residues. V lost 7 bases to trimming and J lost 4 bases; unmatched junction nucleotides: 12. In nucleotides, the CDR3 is TGCAGCGGCTGTACTGCAGGGGGGAGCACTGAAGCTTTCTTT. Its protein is CSGCTAGGSTEAFF.

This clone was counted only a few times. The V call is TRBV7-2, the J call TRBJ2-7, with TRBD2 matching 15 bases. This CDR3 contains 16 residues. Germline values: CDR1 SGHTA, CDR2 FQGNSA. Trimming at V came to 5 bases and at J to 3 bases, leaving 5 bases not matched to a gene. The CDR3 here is CASSPGLAGGFYEQYF. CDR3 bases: TGTGCCAGCAGCCCGGGACTAGCGGGGGGCTTCTACGAGCAGTACTTC. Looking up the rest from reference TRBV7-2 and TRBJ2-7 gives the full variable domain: GAGVSQSPSNKVTEKGKDVELRCDPISGHTALYWYRQSLGQGLEFLIYFQGNSAPDKSGLPSDRFSAERTGGSVSTLTIQRTQQEDSAVYLCASSPGLAGGFYEQYFGPGTRLTVT.

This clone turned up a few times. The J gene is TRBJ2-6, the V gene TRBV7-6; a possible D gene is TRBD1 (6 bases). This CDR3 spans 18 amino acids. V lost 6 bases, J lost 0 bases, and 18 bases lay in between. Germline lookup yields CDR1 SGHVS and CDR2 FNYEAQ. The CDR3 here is CASSVGRGMSSGANVLTF. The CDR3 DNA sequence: TGTGCCAGCAGTGTCGGAAGGGGGATGAGCTCTGGGGCCAACGTCCTGACTTTC.

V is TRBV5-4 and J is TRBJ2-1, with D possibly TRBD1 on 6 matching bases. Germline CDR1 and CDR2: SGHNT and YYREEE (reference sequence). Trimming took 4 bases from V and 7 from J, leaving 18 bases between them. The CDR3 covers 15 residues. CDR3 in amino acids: CASSLGAEVSNEQFF. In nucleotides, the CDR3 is TGTGCCAGCAGCCTGGGGGCTGAAGTCTCAAATGAGCAGTTCTTC.

The CDR3 region has the DNA TGTGCCAGCAGTTACTTAGGGGGCTTGAACACTGAAGCTTTCTTT. This encodes CASSYLGGLNTEAFF. The chain joins TRBV6-5 to TRBJ1-1; 7 positions agree with TRBD1. Germline loops: CDR1 MNHEY, CDR2 SVGAGI. V gave up 1 base and J gave up 0 bases; unmatched junction bases: 2. The CDR3 consists of 15 residues.

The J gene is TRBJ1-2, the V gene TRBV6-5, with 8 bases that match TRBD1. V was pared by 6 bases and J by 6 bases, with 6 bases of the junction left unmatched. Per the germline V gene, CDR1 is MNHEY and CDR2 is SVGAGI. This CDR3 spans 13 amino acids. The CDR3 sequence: CASRKTGDHGYTF. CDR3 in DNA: TGTGCCAGCAGGAAGACAGGGGACCATGGCTACACCTTC.

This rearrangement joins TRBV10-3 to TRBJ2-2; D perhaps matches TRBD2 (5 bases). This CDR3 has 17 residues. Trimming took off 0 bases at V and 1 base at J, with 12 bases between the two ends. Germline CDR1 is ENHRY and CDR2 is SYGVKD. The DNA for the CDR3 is TGTGCCATCAGTGAGTCGAGGGCTACCAGGAACACCGGGGAGCTGTTTTTT. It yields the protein CAISESRATRNTGELFF.

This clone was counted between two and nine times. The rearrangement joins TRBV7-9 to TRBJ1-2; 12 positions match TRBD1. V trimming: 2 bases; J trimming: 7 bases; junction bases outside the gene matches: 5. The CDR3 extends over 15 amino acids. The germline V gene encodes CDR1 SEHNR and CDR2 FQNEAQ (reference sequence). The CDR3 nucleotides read TGTGCCAGCAGCTTACCGGGACAGGGGGCGCGTGGCTACACCTTC. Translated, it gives CASSLPGQGARGYTF.

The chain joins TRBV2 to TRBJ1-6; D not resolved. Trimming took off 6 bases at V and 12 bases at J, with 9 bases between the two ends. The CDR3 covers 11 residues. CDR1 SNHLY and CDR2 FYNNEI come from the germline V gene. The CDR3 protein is CASRKRRPLHF. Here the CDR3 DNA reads TGTGCCAGCAGGAAGAGGCGACCCCTCCACTTT. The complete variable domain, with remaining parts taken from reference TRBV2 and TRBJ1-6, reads EPEVTQTPSHQVTQMGQEVILRCVPISNHLYFYWYRQILGQKVEFLVSFYNNEISEKSEIFDDQFSVERPDGSNFTLKIRSTKLEDSAMYFCASRKRRPLHFGNGTRLTVT.

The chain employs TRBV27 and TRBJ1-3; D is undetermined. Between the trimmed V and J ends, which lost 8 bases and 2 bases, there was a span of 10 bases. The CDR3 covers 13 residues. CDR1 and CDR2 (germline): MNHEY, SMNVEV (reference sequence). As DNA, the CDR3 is TGTGCCAGCCAAGAAGATCCTGGAAACACCATATATTTT. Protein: CASQEDPGNTIYF.